This T cell receptor (beta chain) was profiled in a study of cytotoxic CD8 clonotypes in ibrutinib-treated CLL. From germline, CDR1 is SGHTA and CDR2 FQGNSA. This CDR3 has 16 residues. Trimming took 1 base from V and 2 from J, leaving 15 bases between them. Generated by immunoSEQ multiplex PCR, the TCRdb table keeps only in-frame clones and is missing some. The data show around 310,000 clones, with 80% seen just once and 6.5% to 8% held by the top ten. Cryopreserved PBMCs provided roughly 2 micrograms of genomic DNA for the TCR beta libraries. The receptor's source is a human donor with chronic lymphocytic leukemia. Here the sequenced sample was PBMCs, taken before ibrutinib treatment. The chain couples TRBV7-2 to TRBJ2-7; D may be TRBD2 (5 bases). The CDR3: CASSLGSGNLPYEQYF. In DNA form, the CDR3 reads TGTGCCAGCAGCTTAGGTTCCGGGAATCTACCCTACGAGCAGTACTTC.